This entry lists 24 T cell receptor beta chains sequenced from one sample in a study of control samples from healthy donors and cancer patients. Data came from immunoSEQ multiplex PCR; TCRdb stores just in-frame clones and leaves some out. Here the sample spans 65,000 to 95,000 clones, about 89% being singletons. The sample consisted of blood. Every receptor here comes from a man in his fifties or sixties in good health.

The CDR3 loop reads CAWSVGTRNSPLHF. As DNA, the CDR3 is TGTGCCTGGAGTGTTGGGACGAGAAATTCACCCCTCCACTTT. The chain carries TRBV30 and TRBJ1-6; perhaps TRBD1 as D (5 bases). Trimming shortened V by 0 bases and J by 7 bases, and 10 bases separated the two germline ends. Germline V gives CDR1 GTSNPN, CDR2 SVGIG (reference sequence). This CDR3 contains 14 residues. Drawing the rest from reference TRBV30 and TRBJ1-6, the complete variable domain is SQTIHQWPATLVQPVGSPLSLECTVEGTSNPNLYWYRQAAGRGLQLLFYSVGIGQISSEVPQNLSASRPQDRQFILSSKKLLLSDSGFYLCAWSVGTRNSPLHFGNGTRLTVT.

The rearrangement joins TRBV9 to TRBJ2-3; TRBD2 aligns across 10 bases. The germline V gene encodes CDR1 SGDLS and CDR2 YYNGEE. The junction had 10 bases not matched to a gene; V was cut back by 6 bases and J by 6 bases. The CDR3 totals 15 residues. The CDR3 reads CASKASGGAMDTQYF. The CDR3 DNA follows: TGTGCCAGCAAGGCAAGCGGGGGGGCCATGGATACGCAGTATTTT.

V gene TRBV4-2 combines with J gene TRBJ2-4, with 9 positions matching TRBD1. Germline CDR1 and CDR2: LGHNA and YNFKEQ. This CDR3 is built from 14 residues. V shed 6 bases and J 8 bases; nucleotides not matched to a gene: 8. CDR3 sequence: CASRSQDRGDIQYF. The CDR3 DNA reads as TGTGCCAGCAGGAGTCAGGACAGGGGAGACATTCAGTACTTC.

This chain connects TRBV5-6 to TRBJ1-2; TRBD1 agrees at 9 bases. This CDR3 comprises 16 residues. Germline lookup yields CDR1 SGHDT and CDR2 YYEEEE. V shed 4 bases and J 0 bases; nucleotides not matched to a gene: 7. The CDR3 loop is CASSQPGQGTNYGYTF. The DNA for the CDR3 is TGTGCCAGCAGCCAACCGGGACAGGGAACTAACTATGGCTACACCTTC.

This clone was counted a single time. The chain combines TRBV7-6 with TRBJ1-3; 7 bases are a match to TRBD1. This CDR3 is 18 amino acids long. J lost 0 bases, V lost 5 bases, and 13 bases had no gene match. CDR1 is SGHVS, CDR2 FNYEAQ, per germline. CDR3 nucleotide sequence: TGTGCCAGCAGCCCGAGAACAGGGGTCTCCCCCTCTGGAAACACCATATATTTT. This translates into CASSPRTGVSPSGNTIYF.

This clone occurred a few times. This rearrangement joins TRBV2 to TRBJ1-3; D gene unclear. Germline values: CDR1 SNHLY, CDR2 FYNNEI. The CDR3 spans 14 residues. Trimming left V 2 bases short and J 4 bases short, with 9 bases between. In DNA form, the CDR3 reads TGTGCCAGCAGTGAAATGCGATCGGGAAACACCATATATTTT. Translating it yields CASSEMRSGNTIYF.

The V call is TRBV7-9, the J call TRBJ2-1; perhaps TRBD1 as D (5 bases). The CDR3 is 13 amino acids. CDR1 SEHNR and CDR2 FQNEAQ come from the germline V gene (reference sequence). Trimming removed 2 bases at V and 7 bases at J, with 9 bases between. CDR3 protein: CASSLPGLNEQFF. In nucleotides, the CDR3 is TGTGCCAGCAGCTTACCAGGGCTGAATGAGCAGTTCTTC.

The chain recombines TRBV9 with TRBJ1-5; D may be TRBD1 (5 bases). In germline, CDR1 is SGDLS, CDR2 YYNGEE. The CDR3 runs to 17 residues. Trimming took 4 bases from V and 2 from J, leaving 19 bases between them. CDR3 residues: CASSPTRGAPGNQPQHF. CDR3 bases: TGTGCCAGCAGCCCGACGCGGGGCGCACCCGGCAATCAGCCCCAGCATTTT.

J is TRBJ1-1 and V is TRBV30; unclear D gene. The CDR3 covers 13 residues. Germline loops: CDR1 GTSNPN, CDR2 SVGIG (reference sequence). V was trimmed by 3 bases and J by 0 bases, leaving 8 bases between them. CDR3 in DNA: TGTGCCTGGAGGCGTGAACTGAACACTGAAGCTTTCTTT. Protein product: CAWRRELNTEAFF.

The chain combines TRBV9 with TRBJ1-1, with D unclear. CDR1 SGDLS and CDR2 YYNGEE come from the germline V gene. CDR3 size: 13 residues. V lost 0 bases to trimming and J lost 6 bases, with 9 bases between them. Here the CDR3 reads CASSVAPVAEAFF. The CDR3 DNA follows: TGTGCCAGCAGCGTAGCCCCTGTCGCTGAAGCTTTCTTT.

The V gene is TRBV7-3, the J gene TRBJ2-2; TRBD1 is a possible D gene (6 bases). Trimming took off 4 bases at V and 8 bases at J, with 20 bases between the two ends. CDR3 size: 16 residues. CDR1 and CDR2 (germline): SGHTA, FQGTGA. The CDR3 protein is CASSSIGTPGSGELFF. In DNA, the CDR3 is TGTGCCAGCAGCTCAATCGGGACACCAGGTTCGGGGGAGCTGTTTTTT.

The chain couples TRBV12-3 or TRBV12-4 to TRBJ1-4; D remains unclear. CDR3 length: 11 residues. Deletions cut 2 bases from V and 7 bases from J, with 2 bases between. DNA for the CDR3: TGTGCCAGCAGTTTATTTGAAAAACTGTTTTTT. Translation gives CASSLFEKLFF.

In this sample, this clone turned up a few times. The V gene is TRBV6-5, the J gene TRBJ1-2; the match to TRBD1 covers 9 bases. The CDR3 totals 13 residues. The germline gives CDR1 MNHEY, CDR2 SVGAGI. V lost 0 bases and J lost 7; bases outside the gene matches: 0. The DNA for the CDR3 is TGTGCCAGCAGTTACTCGGGACAGGGTGGCTACACCTTC. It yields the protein CASSYSGQGGYTF.

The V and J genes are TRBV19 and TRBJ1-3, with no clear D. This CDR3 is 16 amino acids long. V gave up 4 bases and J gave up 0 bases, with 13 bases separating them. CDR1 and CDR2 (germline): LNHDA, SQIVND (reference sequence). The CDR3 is CASSSNDHYSGNTIYF. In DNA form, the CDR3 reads TGTGCCAGTAGTAGCAATGACCATTACTCTGGAAACACCATATATTTT.

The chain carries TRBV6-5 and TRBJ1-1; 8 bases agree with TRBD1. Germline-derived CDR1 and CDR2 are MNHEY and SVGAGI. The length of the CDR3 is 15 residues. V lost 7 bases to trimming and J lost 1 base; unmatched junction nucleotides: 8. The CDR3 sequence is CASTPGGRGNTEAFF. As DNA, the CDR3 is TGTGCCAGCACCCCAGGGGGCAGGGGGAACACTGAAGCTTTCTTT.

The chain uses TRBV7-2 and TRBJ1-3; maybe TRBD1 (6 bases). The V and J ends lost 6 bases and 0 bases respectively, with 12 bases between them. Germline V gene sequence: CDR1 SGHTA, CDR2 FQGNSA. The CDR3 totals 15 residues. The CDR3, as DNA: TGTGCCAGCAGGCCGCAGGGGCCCTCTGGAAACACCATATATTTT. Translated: CASRPQGPSGNTIYF. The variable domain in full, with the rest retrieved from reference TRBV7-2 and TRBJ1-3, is GAGVSQSPSNKVTEKGKDVELRCDPISGHTALYWYRQSLGQGLEFLIYFQGNSAPDKSGLPSDRFSAERTGGSVSTLTIQRTQQEDSAVYLCASRPQGPSGNTIYFGEGSWLTVV.

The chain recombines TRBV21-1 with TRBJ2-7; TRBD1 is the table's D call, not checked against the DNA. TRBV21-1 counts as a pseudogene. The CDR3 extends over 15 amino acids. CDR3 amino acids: CASSKDRGIPYEQYF. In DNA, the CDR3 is TGTGCCAGCAGCAAAGACAGGGGAATCCCCTACGAGCAGTACTTC.

CDR3: CASSYIPRGRSYEQYF. The CDR3 nucleotides are TGTGCCAGCAGCTACATCCCCAGGGGAAGATCCTACGAGCAGTACTTC. The chain recombines TRBV11-2 with TRBJ2-7, with a possible D match to TRBD1 (6 bases). Trimming pared 4 bases from V and 1 base from J, leaving 17 bases between. Per the germline V gene, CDR1 is SGHAT and CDR2 is FQNNGV. This CDR3 contains 16 residues.

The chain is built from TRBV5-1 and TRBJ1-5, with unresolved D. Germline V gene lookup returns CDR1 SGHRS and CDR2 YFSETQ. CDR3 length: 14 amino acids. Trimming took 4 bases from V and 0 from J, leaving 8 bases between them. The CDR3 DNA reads TGCGCCAGCAGCCCAGACCTTAGCAATCAGCCCCAGCATTTT. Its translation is CASSPDLSNQPQHF.

The CDR3 protein is CASSPGLSGNTIYF. CDR3 coding DNA: TGTGCCAGCAGCCCAGGGTTGTCTGGAAACACCATATATTTT. The chain recombines TRBV7-2 with TRBJ1-3; D perhaps matches TRBD1 (5 bases). This CDR3 comprises 14 residues. Germline V gene sequence: CDR1 SGHTA, CDR2 FQGNSA. The V end lost 5 bases, the J end lost 1 base, and 9 bases lay between the germline ends.

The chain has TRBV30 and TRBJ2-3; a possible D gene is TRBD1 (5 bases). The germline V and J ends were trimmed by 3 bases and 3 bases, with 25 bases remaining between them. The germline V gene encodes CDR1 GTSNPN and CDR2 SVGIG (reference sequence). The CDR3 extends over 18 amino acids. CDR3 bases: TGTGCCTGGAGCGCAGGACCTGGGGCCCCGACACGGACAGATACGCAGTATTTT. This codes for CAWSAGPGAPTRTDTQYF.

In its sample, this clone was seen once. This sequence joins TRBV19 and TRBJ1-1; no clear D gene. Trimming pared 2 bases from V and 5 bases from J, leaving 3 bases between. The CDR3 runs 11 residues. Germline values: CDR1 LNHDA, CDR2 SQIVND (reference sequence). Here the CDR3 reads CASSIKTEAFF. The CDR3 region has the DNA TGTGCCAGTAGTATAAAGACTGAAGCTTTCTTT.

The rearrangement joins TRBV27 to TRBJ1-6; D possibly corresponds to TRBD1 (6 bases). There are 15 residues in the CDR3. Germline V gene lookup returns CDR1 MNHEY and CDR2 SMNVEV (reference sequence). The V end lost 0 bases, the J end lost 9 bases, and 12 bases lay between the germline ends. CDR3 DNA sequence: TGTGCCAGCAGTTTATCGCCTAGGGGGGTTTCACCCCTCCACTTT. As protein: CASSLSPRGVSPLHF.

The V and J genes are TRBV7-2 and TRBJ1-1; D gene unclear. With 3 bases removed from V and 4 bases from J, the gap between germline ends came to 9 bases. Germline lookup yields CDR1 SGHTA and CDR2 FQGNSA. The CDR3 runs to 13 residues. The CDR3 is CASSFLRGTEAFF. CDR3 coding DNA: TGTGCCAGCAGCTTCCTCCGGGGCACTGAAGCTTTCTTT.